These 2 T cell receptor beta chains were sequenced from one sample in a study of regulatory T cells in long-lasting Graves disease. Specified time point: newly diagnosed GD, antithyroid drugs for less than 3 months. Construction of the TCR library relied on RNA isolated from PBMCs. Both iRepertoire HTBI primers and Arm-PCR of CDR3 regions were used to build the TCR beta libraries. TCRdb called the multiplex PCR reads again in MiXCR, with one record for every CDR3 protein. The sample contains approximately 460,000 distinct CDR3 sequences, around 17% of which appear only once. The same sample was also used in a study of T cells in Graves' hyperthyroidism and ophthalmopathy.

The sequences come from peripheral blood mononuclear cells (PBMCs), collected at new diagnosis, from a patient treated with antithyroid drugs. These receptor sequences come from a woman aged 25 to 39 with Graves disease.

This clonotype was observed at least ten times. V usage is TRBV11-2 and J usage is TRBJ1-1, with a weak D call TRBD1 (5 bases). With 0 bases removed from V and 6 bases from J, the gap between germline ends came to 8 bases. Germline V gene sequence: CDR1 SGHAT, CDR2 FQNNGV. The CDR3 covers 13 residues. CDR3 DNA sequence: TGTGCCAGCAGCTTAGAAGCAGGGTCTGAAGCTTTCTTT. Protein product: CASSLEAGSEAFF.

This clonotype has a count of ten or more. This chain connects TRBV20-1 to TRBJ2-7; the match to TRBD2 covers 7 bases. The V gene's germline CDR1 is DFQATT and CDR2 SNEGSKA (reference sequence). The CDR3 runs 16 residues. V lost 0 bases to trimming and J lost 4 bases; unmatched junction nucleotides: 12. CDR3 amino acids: CSARDLASGALYEQYF. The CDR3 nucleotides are TGCAGTGCTAGAGATCTAGCTAGCGGAGCCCTGTACGAGCAGTACTTC.